Shown below are 5 T cell receptor beta chains from a single sample sequenced in a study of blood T cell repertoires in COVID-19. Clones were sequenced by immunoSEQ multiplex PCR, and TCRdb holds only the in-frame ones, with some missing. This table has some 210,000 clones, under 90% appearing once. Sequencing was carried out using peripheral blood. All receptors derive from a man in his 60s who had recovered from COVID-19.

The chain has TRBV6-6 and TRBJ2-1; no definite D call. Germline-derived CDR1 and CDR2 are MNHNY and SVGAGI (reference sequence). The length of the CDR3 is 11 residues. The germline V and J ends were trimmed by 6 bases and 3 bases, with 3 bases remaining between them. In nucleotides, the CDR3 is TGTGCCAGCAGCCTCTACAATGAGCAGTTCTTC. This codes for CASSLYNEQFF.

The chain couples TRBV4-2 to TRBJ2-3; 7 bases align to TRBD1. The germline CDR1 and CDR2 sequences are LGHNA and YNFKEQ. V gave up 0 bases and J gave up 4 bases; unmatched junction bases: 10. CDR3 size: 17 residues. CDR3 protein: CASSQDSGEQGPDTQYF. The DNA of the CDR3 is TGTGCCAGCAGCCAAGATTCAGGAGAACAGGGGCCAGATACGCAGTATTTT.

The chain recombines TRBV4-3 with TRBJ1-3; D is ambiguous. The CDR3 is 13 residues long. Germline V lookup: CDR1 LGHNA, CDR2 YSLEER. The V gene lost 3 bases and the J gene lost 6 bases, with 9 bases spanning the gap. CDR3 sequence (DNA): TGCGCCAGCAGCCACCCGGGGATAAACACCATATATTTT. Translation: CASSHPGINTIYF.

The genes are TRBV6-6 and TRBJ1-1, with 9 bases matching TRBD1. The J segment lost 4 bases and the V segment lost 4 bases, leaving 10 bases of the junction unmatched. The CDR3 is 16 residues long. The germline gives CDR1 MNHNY, CDR2 SVGAGI (reference sequence). The CDR3 DNA sequence: TGTGCCAGCAGTTCCAACCGGGACAGGGTCGGCACTGAAGCTTTCTTT. It is translated as CASSSNRDRVGTEAFF.

The chain recombines TRBV9 with TRBJ2-3; 12 bases line up with TRBD2. V shed 3 bases, J shed 5 bases, and the junction held 7 bases outside the gene matches. The CDR3 contains 16 residues. CDR1 is SGDLS, CDR2 YYNGEE, per germline. CDR3 sequence (DNA): TGTGCCAGCAGCGCCCAACTAGCGGGGGGCCTAGATACGCAGTATTTT. It yields the protein CASSAQLAGGLDTQYF.